This TCR beta chain is from a study of cytomegalovirus exposure and HLA in healthy donors. At the level of the study: There were more than 350 genotyped donors. Of these, about 80% fell in the genetic ancestry cluster associated with self-reported Caucasian donors. Whole-study results and caveats: Across donors, most TCRs were seen rarely, yet some public ones were widespread. Per published reports, the classifier diagnosed cytomegalovirus status with high specificity and sensitivity.

Vbeta (60) and Jbeta (13) primers were used in the PCR. Measured with immunoSEQ multiplex PCR; TCRdb has only the in-frame clones, and not every one. The table shows approximately 78,000 clones, with roughly 80% occurring only once. Remarks on this clone: Its antigen is still unknown.

The sample was PBMCs. This receptor was taken from a woman between 50 and 59 years old in good health and CMV-seronegative.

CDR3 in amino acids: CASSLAGDSGNTIYF. The CDR3 DNA sequence: TGTGCCAGCAGCTTGGCAGGGGACTCTGGAAACACCATATATTTT. V and J are TRBV5-4 and TRBJ1-3, with D possibly matching TRBD1 (6 bases). V was cut by 0 bases and J by 0 bases, with 7 bases left in between. There are 15 residues in the CDR3. Looked up from germline, CDR1 is SGHNT and CDR2 is YYREEE (reference sequence).